This TCR beta chain was identified during a study of type 1 regulatory T cells. Turning to the study itself: An in vitro protocol generated T-allo10, a Tr1-enriched, alloantigen-specific CD4 T cell product.

TCRdb independently ran MiXCR on the reads; one entry per CDR3 protein. The top ten clones hold 7.6% of a sample with 60,000 to 70,000 distinct CDR3 sequences, about 60% of them seen once. Trimming shortened V by 10 bases and J by 3 bases, and 10 bases separated the two germline ends. CDR1 and CDR2 (germline): MNHNS, SASEGT. The CDR3 totals 11 residues. This clonotype was seen only a few times. Its target is unknown. T-allo10 cells from the graft donor were described as anergic, host-alloantigen-specific, and alloantigen-specific suppressors. The sample consisted of cultured T cells, either the whole culture or a sorted T cell fraction (not recorded which). Described subset: Tr1-enriched cell product generated in vitro against host alloantigens. The chain carries TRBV6-1 and TRBJ2-7; D is perhaps TRBD2 (6 bases). This TCR was sampled from a human donor in good health. CDR3 region: CAIWTIYEQYF. The CDR3, as DNA: TGTGCCATCTGGACTATCTACGAGCAGTACTTC.